These 19 T cell receptor beta chains were all obtained from the same sample, sequenced in a study of shared clonotypes between healthy human individuals. Only in-frame clones appear in the TCRdb table, and some are missing; sequencing was by immunoSEQ multiplex PCR. The sample holds 2 million to 2.5 million clones, 93% seen once. The sequenced sample was naive CD4+ T cells from PBMCs. Described subset: CD45RA+ positively selected. The source of these receptors is a man aged 18-30 years in good health. Some clones in this sample may be carry-over from other donors' samples.

The rearrangement uses TRBV6-1 and TRBJ1-2; the D gene is possibly TRBD1 (6 bases). Germline V gene data show CDR1 as MNHNS and CDR2 as SASEGT. CDR3 length: 15 amino acids. Between the trimmed V and J ends, which lost 5 bases and 6 bases, there was a span of 19 bases. The CDR3 spells CASSTRTALWHGYTF. The DNA for the CDR3 is TGTGCCAGCAGTACCCGGACAGCCCTGTGGCATGGCTACACCTTC.

The rearrangement links TRBV7-2 to TRBJ2-3, with D perhaps matching TRBD2 (6 bases). This CDR3 has 19 amino acids. Germline CDR1 reads SGHTA; CDR2 reads FQGNSA. V was clipped by 2 bases and J by 3 bases, with 24 bases between them. CDR3 DNA: TGTGCCAGCAGCTTATTCTTCCACAGCGGAGCGGAGGGGACAGATACGCAGTATTTT. Residues: CASSLFFHSGAEGTDTQYF.

As for this clone: Other DNA sequences in the sample encode the same CDR3. The chain is built from TRBV5-1 and TRBJ2-2, with 8 bases lining up with TRBD1. The CDR3 spans 17 residues. CDR1 and CDR2 (germline): SGHRS, YFSETQ. V lost 0 bases and J lost 1; bases outside the gene matches: 5. The CDR3 DNA sequence: TGCGCCAGCAGCTTGGGGCCCGGGACAGGGAACACCGGGGAGCTGTTTTTT. Its translation is CASSLGPGTGNTGELFF.

Turning to this clone: At the DNA level, this CDR3 is encoded by other sequences in the same sample as well. V gene TRBV7-3 combines with J gene TRBJ2-1; 7 bases line up with TRBD1. This CDR3 has 15 residues. V trimming: 2 bases; J trimming: 3 bases; junction bases outside the gene matches: 4. Germline CDR1 is SGHTA and CDR2 is FQGTGA. CDR3 amino acids: CASSLGTGVYNEQFF. DNA for the CDR3: TGTGCCAGCAGCTTAGGTACAGGGGTCTACAATGAGCAGTTCTTC.

The chain joins TRBV10-1 to TRBJ2-7; 8 nucleotides match TRBD1. The CDR3 totals 13 residues. Trimming cost V 6 bases and J 3 bases; bases outside gene matches: 4. Per the germline V gene, CDR1 is WNHNN and CDR2 is SYGVQD (reference sequence). The CDR3 bases are TGCGCCAGCAGCGCAGGGGGCCACTACGAGCAGTACTTC. Residues: CASSAGGHYEQYF.

This clone was seen only a few times. The rearrangement uses TRBV7-2 and TRBJ1-1, with D unclear. The CDR3 is made up of 12 amino acids. CDR1 is SGHTA, CDR2 FQGNSA, per germline. The V gene lost 5 bases and the J gene lost 10 bases, with 14 bases spanning the gap. The CDR3 nucleotides read TGTGCCAGCAGCCATCGGGTCGGTGGAGCTTTCTTT. Translating it yields CASSHRVGGAFF.

The chain has TRBV27 and TRBJ1-5, with 9 nucleotides matching TRBD1. Losses at the gene ends were 5 bases for V and 6 bases for J; bases not matched to a gene: 8. This CDR3 is 15 amino acids long. The germline V gene has CDR1 MNHEY and CDR2 SMNVEV (reference sequence). CDR3 sequence reads: CASSARWGQGQPQHF. The CDR3, as DNA: TGTGCCAGCAGTGCCCGGTGGGGACAGGGTCAGCCCCAGCATTTT.

V is TRBV7-8 and J is TRBJ2-7; 7 bases match TRBD2. Germline values: CDR1 SGHVS, CDR2 FQNEAQ. J was trimmed by 7 bases and V by 0 bases; bases with no gene match: 12. The CDR3 spans 16 residues. CDR3 sequence reads: CASSLARAGEDREQYF. CDR3 coding DNA: TGTGCCAGCAGCTTAGCAAGGGCGGGAGAGGATCGTGAGCAGTACTTC.

The chain uses TRBV7-3 and TRBJ2-3; D ambiguous. CDR1 SGHTA and CDR2 FQGTGA come from the germline V gene. This CDR3 is built from 14 residues. The V gene lost 5 bases and the J gene lost 4 bases, with 13 bases spanning the gap. In DNA form, the CDR3 reads TGTGCCAGCAGCAAACAACCGGGTGCAGATACGCAGTATTTT. It is translated as CASSKQPGADTQYF.

The rearrangement uses TRBV18 and TRBJ2-3, with unresolved D. The CDR3 length is 13 residues. V was pared by 1 base and J by 5 bases, with 7 bases between. Germline CDR1 and CDR2: KGHSH and LQKENI. Written as DNA, the CDR3 is TGTGCCAGCTCACCACTCTCCATAGATACGCAGTATTTT. This gives the protein CASSPLSIDTQYF.

V is TRBV19 and J is TRBJ1-1, with a weak D call TRBD1 (5 bases). The CDR3 covers 14 residues. The V gene's germline CDR1 is LNHDA and CDR2 SQIVND (reference sequence). Trimming shortened V by 8 bases and J by 5 bases, and 18 bases separated the two germline ends. The CDR3 protein is CASVWNSGGTEAFF. DNA of the CDR3: TGTGCCAGTGTGTGGAATTCGGGGGGTACTGAAGCTTTCTTT.

This clone was found once. The V gene is TRBV6-9, the J gene TRBJ2-3, with D perhaps matching TRBD2 (5 bases). V was pared by 1 base and J by 8 bases, with 22 bases between. This CDR3 contains 17 residues. Germline lookup yields CDR1 MNHGY and CDR2 SVAAGI. The CDR3 loop is CASSYCSPEPRVSTQYF. The CDR3, as DNA: TGTGCCAGCAGTTATTGTTCTCCAGAACCGCGGGTGAGTACGCAGTATTTT.

The chain couples TRBV6-5 to TRBJ1-2, with 7 positions matching TRBD1. The CDR3 runs 14 residues. Germline values: CDR1 MNHEY, CDR2 SVGAGI. V lost 6 bases, J lost 8 bases, and 12 bases stayed unmatched. CDR3 bases: TGTGCCAGCAGGCCCACAGGGGAGGGAATCGGCTACACCTTC. Its protein product is CASRPTGEGIGYTF.

This clone showed up just a few times. Compared with germline, one end of the junction differs, possibly owing to a read error. V gene TRBV27 combines with J gene TRBJ1-5; D unresolved. In germline, CDR1 is MNHEY, CDR2 SMNVEV (reference sequence). This CDR3 spans 9 amino acids. Here the CDR3 DNA reads TGTGCCAGCAATGAGCCCCAGCATTTT. Translated: CASNEPQHF.

The chain combines TRBV7-8 with TRBJ1-2; the match to TRBD1 covers 8 bases. Germline CDR1 reads SGHVS; CDR2 reads FQNEAQ. V lost 5 bases, J lost 5 bases, and 4 bases stayed unmatched. The CDR3 runs to 13 residues. This chain's CDR3 is CASSPGGDYGYTF. DNA of the CDR3: TGTGCCAGCAGCCCAGGGGGCGATTATGGCTACACCTTC.

The gene calls are TRBV11-2 and TRBJ2-7, with 8 bases fitting TRBD2. V gave up 6 bases and J gave up 0 bases; unmatched junction bases: 7. The CDR3 contains 15 residues. Germline CDR1 and CDR2: SGHAT and FQNNGV. DNA for the CDR3: TGTGCCAGCAGATCTCTAGCGGGTAGCTCCTACGAGCAGTACTTC. Translation gives CASRSLAGSSYEQYF. The full variable domain, in which reference TRBV11-2 and TRBJ2-7 provide the parts outside the CDR3, is EAGVAQSPRYKIIEKRQSVAFWCNPISGHATLYWYQQILGQGPKLLIQFQNNGVVDDSQLPKDRFSAERLKGVDSTLKIQPAKLEDSAVYLCASRSLAGSSYEQYFGPGTRLTVT.

V and J are TRBV7-9 and TRBJ2-7, with 8 bases fitting TRBD2. CDR1 and CDR2 from the germline V gene are SEHNR and FQNEAQ (reference sequence). The CDR3 covers 19 residues. Unmatched junction bases numbered 17, after V lost 2 bases and J lost 2 bases. CDR3 nucleotide sequence: TGTGCCAGCAGCTTACTGCCGAGCTCAGGGCGGGAGGTCCCCTACGAGCAGTACTTC. Its translation is CASSLLPSSGREVPYEQYF. The variable domain in full, completed from reference TRBV7-9 and TRBJ2-7, reads DTGVSQNPRHKITKRGQNVTFRCDPISEHNRLYWYRQTLGQGPEFLTYFQNEAQLEKSRLLSDRFSAERPKGSFSTLEIQRTEQGDSAMYLCASSLLPSSGREVPYEQYFGPGTRLTVT.

This clone was recorded a few times. The chain carries TRBV28 and TRBJ1-1; D is unclear. Germline loops: CDR1 MDHEN, CDR2 SYDVKM. The V and J ends lost 8 bases and 1 base respectively, with 5 bases between them. The CDR3 is 11 amino acids. The DNA for the CDR3 is TGTGCCAGCGTTAAGAACACTGAAGCTTTCTTT. Translation gives CASVKNTEAFF.

The chain carries TRBV27 and TRBJ2-7; 9 positions match TRBD1. Germline V CDR1 and CDR2: MNHEY, SMNVEV (reference sequence). V was pared by 5 bases and J by 9 bases, with 14 bases of the junction left unmatched. The CDR3 spans 15 residues. Here the CDR3 reads CASSRPGTGREGQYF. The CDR3 coding sequence is TGTGCCAGCAGTAGACCCGGGACAGGGCGGGAAGGGCAGTACTTC.